This TCR beta chain emerged from a study of long-term antiretroviral therapy in people with HIV. Study-wide findings and caveats: Controls had broader CDR3 length ranges than HIV repertoires did.

Sampling of each donor yielded at least one pre-ART PBMC sample and at least two post-ART PBMC samples. The cryopreserved samples used held roughly 0.9-11 million PBMC prior to extraction of DNA. CDR3 length equals 11 residues. V lost 8 bases and J lost 5, with 10 bases in between. The germline V gene has CDR1 LNHDA and CDR2 SQIVND (reference sequence). Concerning this clone: No antigen is known for it.

An immunoSEQ assay, version v3.0, was performed at survey level. Measured with immunoSEQ multiplex PCR; TCRdb has only the in-frame clones, and not every one. This table holds more than 15,000 clones, 94% found once. The chain recombines TRBV19 with TRBJ2-7; D remains unclear. The TCR sequence derives from a woman between 50 and 59 years old with HIV. The source material was unsorted PBMCs, sampled 6.4 years after starting antiretroviral therapy. CDR3 coding DNA: TGTGCCAGTGTATTGGGGAACGAGCAGTACTTC. Protein: CASVLGNEQYF.